This TCR beta chain derives from a study of blood T cell repertoires in COVID-19. Study information: PBMCs, B-cell-depleted T cells, or T cells provided the cDNA or gDNA that made up the material.

This clone was counted once. CDR1 SGHKS and CDR2 YYEKEE come from the germline V gene (reference sequence). CDR3 length equals 13 residues. The V end lost 2 bases, the J end lost 7 bases, and 10 bases lay between the germline ends. The repertoire was sequenced with immunoSEQ multiplex PCR; TCRdb's copy has only in-frame clones and lacks some. The repertoire holds about 320,000 clones, with 75% to 85% as singletons. This chain uses TRBV5-5 with TRBJ1-5; D is perhaps TRBD1 (6 bases). Material for sequencing was peripheral blood. This receptor was obtained from a human donor in a cohort sampled during active COVID-19. The CDR3 DNA follows: TGTGCCAGCAGCTTTGGGGGGGGCCAGCCCCAGCATTTT. Amino acids: CASSFGGGQPQHF.